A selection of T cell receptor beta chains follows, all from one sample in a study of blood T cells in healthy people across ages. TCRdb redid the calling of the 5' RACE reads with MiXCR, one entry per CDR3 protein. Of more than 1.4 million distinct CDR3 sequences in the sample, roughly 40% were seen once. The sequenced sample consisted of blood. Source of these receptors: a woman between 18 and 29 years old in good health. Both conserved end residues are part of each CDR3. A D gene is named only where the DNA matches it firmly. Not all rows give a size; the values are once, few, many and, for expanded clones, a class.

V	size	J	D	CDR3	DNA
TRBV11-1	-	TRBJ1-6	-	CASSAGPAGGSPLHF	TGTGCCAGCAGCGCAGGCCCGGCAGGAGGTTCACCCCTCCACTTT
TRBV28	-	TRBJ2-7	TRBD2	CASSSSGLAANYEQYF	TGTGCCAGCAGTTCATCCGGACTAGCGGCCAACTACGAGCAGTACTTC
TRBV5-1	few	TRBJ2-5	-	CASRTGTAQETQYF	TGCGCCAGCAGGACCGGGACCGCCCAAGAGACCCAGTACTTC
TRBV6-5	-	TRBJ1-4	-	CASSYTRTAEKLFF	TGTGCCAGCAGTTACACCCGGACAGCGGAAAAACTGTTTTTT
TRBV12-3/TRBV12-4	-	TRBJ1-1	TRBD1	CASSLDVRQGSSNTEAFF	TGTGCCAGCAGTTTAGATGTGAGACAGGGTAGTTCTAACACTGAAGCTTTCTTT
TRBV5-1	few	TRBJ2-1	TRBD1	CASSLGQGLFEEQFF	TGCGCCAGCAGCTTAGGACAGGGGTTATTTGAGGAGCAGTTCTTC
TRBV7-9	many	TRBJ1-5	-	CASSLVGQPQHF	TGTGCCAGCAGCTTAGTTGGTCAGCCCCAGCATTTT
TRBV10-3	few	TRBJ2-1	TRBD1	CAISEGGQGATYNEQFF	TGTGCCATCAGTGAGGGGGGACAGGGGGCGACATACAATGAGCAGTTCTTC
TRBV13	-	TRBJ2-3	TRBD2	CASSLLSGKITDTQYF	TGTGCCAGCAGCCTCCTTAGCGGGAAGATCACAGATACGCAGTATTTT
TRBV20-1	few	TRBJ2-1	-	CSARDQGRGYEQFF	TGCAGTGCTAGAGATCAAGGCAGGGGTTATGAGCAGTTCTTC
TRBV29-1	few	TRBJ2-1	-	CSVERAQGRYNEQFF	TGCAGCGTTGAAAGGGCTCAGGGTCGCTACAATGAGCAGTTCTTC
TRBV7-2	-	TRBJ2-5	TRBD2	CASSLGRGGPETQYF	TGTGCCAGCAGCTTAGGGCGGGGGGGCCCAGAGACCCAGTACTTC
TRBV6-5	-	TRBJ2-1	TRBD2	CASSYSPFSGRNNEQFF	TGTGCCAGCAGTTACTCGCCCTTTAGCGGGAGAAACAATGAGCAGTTCTTC
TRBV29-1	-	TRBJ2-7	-	CSVESHSGEQYF	TGCAGCGTTGAGAGTCATTCGGGCGAGCAGTACTTC
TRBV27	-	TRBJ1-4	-	CASSFQGLHNEKLFF	TGTGCCAGCAGTTTCCAGGGACTACATAATGAAAAACTGTTTTTT
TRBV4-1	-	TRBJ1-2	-	CASSQDPQLHYGYTF	TGCGCCAGCAGCCAAGATCCGCAGCTACACTATGGCTACACCTTC
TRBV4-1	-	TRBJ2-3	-	CASRPEPHTDTQYF	TGCGCCAGCAGACCCGAGCCACACACAGATACGCAGTATTTT
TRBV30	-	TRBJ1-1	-	CAWSRESEAFF	TGTGCCTGGAGCCGGGAATCTGAAGCTTTCTTT
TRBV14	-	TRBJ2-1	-	CASSQNPTASEQFF	TGTGCCAGCAGCCAGAACCCTACGGCGAGTGAGCAGTTCTTC
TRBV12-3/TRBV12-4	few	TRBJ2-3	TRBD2	CASSLAPRLAGGHQLTDTQYF	TGTGCCAGCAGTTTAGCGCCGAGGCTAGCGGGGGGCCATCAACTCACAGATACGCAGTATTTT
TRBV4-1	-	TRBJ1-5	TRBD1	CASSQEEPGQANQPQHF	TGCGCCAGCAGCCAAGAGGAGCCGGGACAGGCAAATCAGCCCCAGCATTTT
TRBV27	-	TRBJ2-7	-	CASSPLAAAPSYEQYF	TGTGCCAGCAGTCCCCTCGCGGCAGCTCCTTCCTACGAGCAGTACTTC
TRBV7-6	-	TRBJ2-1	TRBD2	CASSRLVLAGGLVGNEQFF	TGTGCCAGCAGCCGGTTGGTACTAGCGGGAGGGCTTGTGGGCAATGAGCAGTTCTTC
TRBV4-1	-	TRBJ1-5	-	CASSQDGPTDNQPQHF	TGCGCCAGCAGCCAAGATGGGCCGACGGACAATCAGCCCCAGCATTTT
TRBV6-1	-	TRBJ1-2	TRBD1	CASKRAGGTYGYTF	TGTGCCAGCAAGCGGGCAGGGGGCACCTATGGCTACACCTTC
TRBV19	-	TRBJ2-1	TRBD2	CASRMTSGGYEQFF	TGTGCCAGTAGGATGACTAGCGGGGGCTATGAGCAGTTCTTC
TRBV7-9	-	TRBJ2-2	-	CASSPRQVITGELFF	TGTGCCAGCAGCCCCCGCCAGGTGATCACCGGGGAGCTGTTTTTT
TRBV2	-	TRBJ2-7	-	CASSEAPHVSSYEQYF	TGTGCCAGCAGTGAAGCACCCCATGTGAGCTCCTACGAGCAGTACTTC
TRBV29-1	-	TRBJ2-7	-	CSADSGSYNEQYF	TGCAGTGCCGATTCAGGCTCCTACAATGAGCAGTACTTC
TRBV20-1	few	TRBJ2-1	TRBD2	CSAPPRGGSSGNEQFF	TGCAGTGCCCCCCCCCGGGGAGGGAGTAGCGGCAATGAGCAGTTCTTC
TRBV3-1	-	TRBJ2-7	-	CASSQDPEGPLTGQYF	TGTGCCAGCAGCCAAGATCCCGAAGGGCCTCTTACAGGGCAGTACTTC
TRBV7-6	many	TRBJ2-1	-	CASSLDQGGYNEQFF	TGTGCCAGCAGCTTAGACCAGGGGGGTTACAATGAGCAGTTCTTC
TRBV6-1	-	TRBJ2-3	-	CASRKGAADTQYF	TGTGCCAGCAGGAAAGGGGCCGCAGATACGCAGTATTTT
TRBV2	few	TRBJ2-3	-	CASRRQAGGTDTQYF	TGTGCCAGCAGACGACAGGCCGGGGGCACAGATACGCAGTATTTT
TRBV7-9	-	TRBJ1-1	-	CATGRGPGEAFF	TGTGCCACCGGGCGGGGGCCAGGTGAAGCTTTCTTT
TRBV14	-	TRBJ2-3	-	CASSQFRPGMGTDTQYF	TGTGCCAGCAGCCAATTCAGACCGGGGATGGGCACAGATACGCAGTATTTT
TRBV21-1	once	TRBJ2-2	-	CASSKVAGGLHTGELFF	TGTGCCAGCAGCAAAGTTGCCGGGGGACTGCACACCGGGGAGCTGTTTTTT
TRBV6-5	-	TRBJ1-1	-	CASSPNMRGVTEAFF	TGTGCCAGCAGCCCCAACATGCGGGGGGTTACTGAAGCTTTCTTT
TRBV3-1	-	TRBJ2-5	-	CASSQVSGSQGAQETQYF	TGTGCCAGCAGCCAAGTTAGCGGGAGCCAGGGGGCACAAGAGACCCAGTACTTC
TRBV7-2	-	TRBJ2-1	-	CASSPRSVGEQFF	TGTGCCAGCAGCCCCCGCAGTGTGGGTGAGCAGTTCTTC
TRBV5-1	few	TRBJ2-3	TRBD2	CASRPSGGSRTDTQYF	TGCGCCAGCAGACCTAGCGGGGGGAGCCGCACAGATACGCAGTATTTT
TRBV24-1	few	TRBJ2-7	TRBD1	CATRLLPGQGSSYEQYF	TGTGCCACCAGACTACTTCCGGGACAGGGTAGCTCCTACGAGCAGTACTTC
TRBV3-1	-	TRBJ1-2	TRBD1	CASSHAGQGNGYTF	TGTGCCAGCAGCCACGCGGGACAGGGAAATGGCTACACCTTC
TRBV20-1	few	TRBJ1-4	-	CSANLLGTDEKLFF	TGCAGTGCTAATCTTTTAGGGACGGATGAAAAACTGTTTTTT
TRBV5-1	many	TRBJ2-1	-	CASSLGETYNEQFF	TGCGCCAGCAGCTTGGGGGAGACCTACAATGAGCAGTTCTTC
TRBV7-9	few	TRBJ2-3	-	CASSLAGMRTDTQYF	TGTGCCAGCAGCTTAGCGGGGATGCGCACAGATACGCAGTATTTT
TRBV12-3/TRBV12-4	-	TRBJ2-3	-	CASSFDMGRTTDPDTQYF	TGTGCCAGCAGTTTCGACATGGGGAGGACTACCGATCCAGATACGCAGTATTTT
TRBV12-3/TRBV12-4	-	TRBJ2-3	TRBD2	CASSHLGPTSGMNTDTQYF	TGTGCCAGCAGCCACCTAGGCCCGACTAGCGGGATGAACACAGATACGCAGTATTTT